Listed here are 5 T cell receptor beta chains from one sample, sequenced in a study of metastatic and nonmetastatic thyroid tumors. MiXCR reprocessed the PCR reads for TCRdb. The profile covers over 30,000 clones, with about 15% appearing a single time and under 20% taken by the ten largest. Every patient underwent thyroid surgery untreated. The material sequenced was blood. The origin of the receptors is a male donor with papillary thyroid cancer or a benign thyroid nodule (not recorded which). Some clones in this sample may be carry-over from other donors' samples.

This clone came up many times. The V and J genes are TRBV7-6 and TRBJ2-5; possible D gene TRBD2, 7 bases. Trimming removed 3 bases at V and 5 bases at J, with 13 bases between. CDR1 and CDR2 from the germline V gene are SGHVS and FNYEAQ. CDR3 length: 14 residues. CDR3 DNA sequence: TGTGCCAGCAGCTTGGGGGGGGCTGGGGAGACCCAGTACTTC. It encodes CASSLGGAGETQYF.

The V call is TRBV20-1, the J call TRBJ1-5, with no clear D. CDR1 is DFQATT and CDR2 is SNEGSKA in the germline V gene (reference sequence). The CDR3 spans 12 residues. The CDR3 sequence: CGTEIPYQPQHF. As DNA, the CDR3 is TGCGGTACAGAGATCCCCTATCAGCCCCAGCATTTT.

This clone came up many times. The CDR3 is CASSFGGTSQETQYF. The CDR3 DNA sequence: TGCGCCAGCAGCTTTGGCGGGACCTCCCAAGAGACCCAGTACTTC. The rearrangement uses TRBV5-1 and TRBJ2-5, with a weak D call TRBD2 (6 bases). CDR1 is SGHRS and CDR2 is YFSETQ in the germline V gene. Deletions cut 2 bases from V and 1 base from J, with 12 bases between. The CDR3 consists of 15 residues.

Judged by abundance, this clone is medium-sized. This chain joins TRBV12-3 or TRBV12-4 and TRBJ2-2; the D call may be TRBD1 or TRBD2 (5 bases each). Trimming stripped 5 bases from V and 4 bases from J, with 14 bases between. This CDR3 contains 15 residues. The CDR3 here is CASSPTVGVTGELFF. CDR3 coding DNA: TGTGCCAGCAGTCCTACCGTGGGGGTCACCGGGGAGCTGTTTTTT.

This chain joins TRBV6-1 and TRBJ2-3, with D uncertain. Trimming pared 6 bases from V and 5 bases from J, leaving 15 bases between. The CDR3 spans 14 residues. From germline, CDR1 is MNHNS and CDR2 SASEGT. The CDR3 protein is CASSYDLFGDTQYF. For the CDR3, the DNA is TGTGCCAGCAGCTACGATCTATTCGGAGATACGCAGTATTTT.